The entry below describes one T cell receptor beta chain. These data are taken from a study of blood T cells in healthy people across ages. Germline loops: CDR1 ENHRY, CDR2 SYGVKD. The CDR3 is 14 residues long. It was with a sample-barcoded 5' primer and a J-beta primer mix that a second PCR of roughly 7 to 12 cycles was run. One entry per CDR3 protein results from TCRdb running MiXCR on the 5' RACE reads. Among roughly 800,000 distinct CDR3 sequences listed, 20% to 30% were seen once. The same sample was also used in a study of T cells of mothers and their children. That publication notes: According to the study, all extracted RNA entered cDNA synthesis at roughly 1.5 ug per 15 ul.

Sequencing used blood. The V gene is TRBV10-3, the J gene TRBJ2-5, with 8 bases identical to TRBD1. The DNA end is a closer match to TRBJ2-7, so the J assignment may be wrong. The source is a boy under 18 in good health. CDR3 DNA: TGTGCCATCAGCGCTGGACAGGGAACCTACGAGCAGTACTTC. Translated: CAISAGQGTYEQYF.